These T cell receptor beta chains were read from a single sample in a study of blood T cell repertoires in COVID-19. TCRdb's table, derived via immunoSEQ multiplex PCR, lists solely in-frame clones and lacks some. This sample carries tens of thousands of clones, around 83% of them seen once, and the ten largest clones take approximately 8.7%. The sequenced sample was peripheral blood. All receptors derive from a human donor in a cohort sampled during active COVID-19. Each CDR3 is given with its conserved first and last residue. A D gene is named only where the DNA matches it firmly. Not every row has a clone size; where given, it reads once, few, many or a size class.

TRBJ1-5,18,.,TRBD1,TRBV19,CASSIPTGGDRGRQPQHF,TGTGCCAGTAGTATACCCACTGGGGGGGACAGGGGACGTCAGCCCCAGCATTTT
TRBJ2-6,14,few,.,TRBV28,CASSHGSGANVLTF,TGTGCCAGCAGCCACGGCTCTGGGGCCAACGTCCTGACTTTC
TRBJ2-5,17,.,TRBD2,TRBV19,CASSIIAGVGAVETQYF,TGTGCCAGTAGTATAATCGCGGGAGTCGGCGCGGTGGAGACCCAGTACTTC
TRBJ1-3,12,.,.,TRBV19,CASTHSGNTIYF,TGTGCCAGTACCCACTCTGGAAACACCATATATTTT
TRBJ2-3,15,.,.,TRBV30,CAWSPAGFRTDTQYF,TGTGCCTGGAGTCCGGCAGGCTTCCGCACAGATACGCAGTATTTT
TRBJ1-4,15,.,.,TRBV9,CASSVLPATNEKLFF,TGTGCCAGCAGCGTATTACCGGCAACTAATGAAAAACTGTTTTTT
TRBJ2-2,14,.,.,TRBV11-3,CASSLVRGPGELFF,TGTGCCAGCAGCTTAGTGCGGGGGCCCGGGGAGCTGTTTTTT
TRBJ2-2,16,.,TRBD1,TRBV19,CASSMGDRPNTGELFF,TGTGCCAGTAGTATGGGGGACAGACCGAACACCGGGGAGCTGTTTTTT
TRBJ2-1,18,.,TRBD2,TRBV27,CASSSLLAGGQPYNEQFF,TGTGCCAGCAGTTCCCTATTAGCGGGGGGGCAACCCTACAATGAGCAGTTCTTC
TRBJ1-6,17,.,.,TRBV7-6,CASSRGANTGGRSPLHF,TGTGCCAGCAGCCGCGGGGCTAACACAGGAGGAAGATCACCCCTCCACTTT
TRBJ1-2,16,.,TRBD1,TRBV18,CASSPQGAGANYGYTF,TGTGCCAGCTCACCCCAGGGGGCTGGAGCTAACTATGGCTACACCTTC
TRBJ2-2,17,.,TRBD1,TRBV24-1,CATSDYGDRENTGELFF,TGTGCCACCAGTGATTACGGGGACAGGGAGAACACCGGGGAGCTGTTTTTT
TRBJ2-7,13,.,.,TRBV18,CASSPGPYYEQYF,TGTGCCAGCTCACCGGGGCCGTACTACGAGCAGTACTTC
TRBJ2-7,16,few,TRBD2,TRBV10-3,CAISGAGAGGTYEQYF,TGTGCCATCAGTGGAGCAGGAGCGGGGGGAACCTACGAGCAGTACTTC
TRBJ1-2,16,.,TRBD1,TRBV5-6,CASSYDREAVDYGYTF,TGTGCCAGCAGCTACGACAGGGAGGCGGTAGACTATGGCTACACCTTC
TRBJ1-1,19,once,TRBD1,TRBV7-9,CASSLGGTGKVGARTEAFF,TGTGCCAGCAGCTTAGGAGGGACAGGGAAGGTCGGTGCGAGGACTGAAGCTTTCTTT
TRBJ1-3,15,.,TRBD1,TRBV30,CAWSPSGGGGNTIYF,TGTGCCTGGAGTCCTTCAGGGGGAGGTGGAAACACCATATATTTT
TRBJ1-5,15,.,TRBD1,TRBV5-1,CASSLQGGYNQPQHF,TGCGCCAGCAGCTTGCAGGGGGGTTACAATCAGCCCCAGCATTTT
TRBJ2-2,16,.,TRBD1,TRBV12-5,CASGPPGTGKTGELFF,TGTGCTAGTGGTCCCCCCGGGACAGGGAAAACCGGGGAGCTGTTTTTT
TRBJ2-1,14,.,TRBD1,TRBV2,CASNRDREGNEQFF,TGTGCCAGCAATCGGGACAGGGAAGGAAATGAGCAGTTCTTC
TRBJ2-7,13,.,TRBD2,TRBV3-1/TRBV3-2,CASSLSGSGEQYF,TGTGCCAGCAGCCTTAGCGGGAGCGGCGAGCAGTACTTC
TRBJ2-5,14,.,TRBD1,TRBV5-4,CASSRGQGDETQYF,TGTGCCAGCAGCAGGGGACAGGGAGATGAGACCCAGTACTTC
TRBJ2-5,12,.,.,TRBV28,CVVRTEEETQYF,TGTGTCGTCAGGACAGAAGAAGAGACCCAGTACTTC
TRBJ1-6,15,.,TRBD1,TRBV28,CASSFAGGNNSPLHF,TGTGCCAGCAGTTTCGCAGGGGGTAATAATTCACCCCTCCACTTT
TRBJ2-3,16,.,.,TRBV13,CTSSPVGGVGTDTQYF,TGTACCAGCAGCCCGGTCGGCGGGGTAGGGACAGATACGCAGTATTTT
TRBJ2-7,14,.,TRBD1,TRBV7-2,CASSRDRGAYEQYF,TGTGCCAGCAGCCGGGACAGGGGAGCGTACGAGCAGTACTTC
TRBJ2-4,13,.,TRBD2,TRBV6-5,CASRLAKQNIQYF,TGTGCCAGCAGACTAGCGAAGCAGAACATTCAGTACTTC